Listed below are T cell receptor beta chains from one sample, sequenced in a study of T-cell memory formation after mild COVID-19. Each CDR3 protein gets one entry after TCRdb re-called the 5' RACE reads with MiXCR. The repertoire consists of 400,000 or so distinct CDR3 sequences, with approximately 20% occurring once and the leading ten covering approximately 8.1%. Sample: PBMCs or a T cell subset sorted from them (not recorded which). The receptors stem from an adult woman who had mild COVID-19 (a few samples of this study predate the infection). Cell type and time point are not known. CDR3s include the opening cysteine and the closing phenylalanine or tryptophan. The D gene is left open where the match is weak. A clone size is listed for some rows: how often the clone was seen (once, few, many), or a class if it is expanded.

v_gene	d_gene	j_gene	abundance	CDR3nt	CDR3aa
TRBV15	NA	TRBJ2-5	few	TGTGCCACCAGCCCATTCCGAACGGAGACCCAGTACTTC	CATSPFRTETQYF
TRBV9	TRBD1	TRBJ2-7	NA	TGTGCCAGCAGCGTAGCCGACAGGGCTGCCATCTACGAGCAGTACTTC	CASSVADRAAIYEQYF
TRBV5-4	NA	TRBJ2-3	NA	TGTGCCGCCCGGCCCCTGCCAGGGGCAGATACGCAGTATTTT	CAARPLPGADTQYF
TRBV6-5	NA	TRBJ2-5	NA	TGTGCCAGCAATTCTAGGAGCGAGACCCAGTACTTC	CASNSRSETQYF
TRBV11-3	NA	TRBJ1-1	NA	TGTGCCAGCAGGAGTAGGACCCGGGGGACTGAAGCTTTCTTT	CASRSRTRGTEAFF
TRBV27	NA	TRBJ2-7	few	TGTGCCAGCAGTTCCGGGGGAATCCCCTGGGAGCAGTACTTC	CASSSGGIPWEQYF
TRBV3-1	NA	TRBJ1-5	NA	TGTGCCAGCAGCCAAGATTGGGTGTCGCCTCAGCCCCAGCATTTT	CASSQDWVSPQPQHF
TRBV20-1	TRBD1	TRBJ2-1	few	TGCAGTGCTAGAGATGTGACAGGGGGACACAATGAGCAGTTCTTC	CSARDVTGGHNEQFF
TRBV29-1	TRBD1	TRBJ2-1	NA	TGCAGCGTTCTAGGACAGGGCCTCTACAATGAGCAGTTCTTC	CSVLGQGLYNEQFF
TRBV24-1	TRBD1	TRBJ2-2	NA	TGTGCCACCACAGGGGGAACCGGGGAGCTGTTTTTT	CATTGGTGELFF
TRBV2	NA	TRBJ2-5	NA	TGTGCCAGCCCCTCCGAGGGGGAGACCCAGTACTTC	CASPSEGETQYF
TRBV6-1	TRBD1	TRBJ1-1	NA	TGTGCCAGCAGGAGTGGTGGGACAGGGTATACTGAAGCTTTCTTT	CASRSGGTGYTEAFF
TRBV14	TRBD1	TRBJ1-1	NA	TGTGCCAGCAGCCAGATGCGGACAGGGGCTGAAGCTTTCTTT	CASSQMRTGAEAFF
TRBV12-3/TRBV12-4	NA	TRBJ2-2	NA	TGTGCCAGCAGGGGGGTGAACACCGGGGAGCTGTTTTTT	CASRGVNTGELFF
TRBV6-2/TRBV6-3	TRBD1	TRBJ1-5	NA	TGTGCCAGCTCAAGGACAGGGGGCTACAATCAGCCCCAGCATTTT	CASSRTGGYNQPQHF
TRBV10-3	NA	TRBJ2-3	NA	TGTGCCATCAGTGAGAGCGGGAGCACAGATACGCAGTATTTT	CAISESGSTDTQYF
TRBV5-1	NA	TRBJ2-1	many	TGCGCCAGCAGCTTGGGGGAGACCCCCGAGCAGTTCTTC	CASSLGETPEQFF
TRBV29-1	NA	TRBJ2-2	NA	TGCAGCGTGGGAACAGGGCAGAACACCGGGGAGCTGTTTTTT	CSVGTGQNTGELFF
TRBV9	NA	TRBJ2-1	few	TGTGCCAGCAGCTCCCGGACTGACTACTCCTACAATGAGCAGTTCTTC	CASSSRTDYSYNEQFF
TRBV12-3/TRBV12-4	NA	TRBJ2-7	NA	TGTGCCAGCAGTTTAGGGCAGGGGCCAGCCTACGAGCAGTACTTC	CASSLGQGPAYEQYF
TRBV5-1	TRBD1	TRBJ2-7	once	TGCGCCAGCAGCTTGGAGGCCAGGGGGCATCCCTACGAGCAGTACTTC	CASSLEARGHPYEQYF
TRBV6-2/TRBV6-3	TRBD2	TRBJ2-7	NA	TGTGCCAGCAGTCCCCGCGCGACTAGCGGGACCTACGAGCAGTACTTC	CASSPRATSGTYEQYF
TRBV6-5	NA	TRBJ2-7	NA	TGTGCCAGCAGGGAGGGGGAGTCGTGGGACGAGCAGTACTTC	CASREGESWDEQYF
TRBV30	NA	TRBJ2-5	NA	TGTGCCTGGGGCCAGGGTGCTAAAGAGACCCAGTACTTC	CAWGQGAKETQYF
TRBV5-8	TRBD2	TRBJ2-1	few	TGTGCCAGCAGTATTGCTAGCGGGAGCTACAATGAGCAGTTCTTC	CASSIASGSYNEQFF
TRBV18	NA	TRBJ2-4	few	TGTGCCAGCTCACCACGTCGAGACGGGCGGTACTTC	CASSPRRDGRYF